Listed here are 16 T cell receptor beta chains from one sample, sequenced in a study of T-cell memory formation after mild COVID-19. From the 5' RACE reads, TCRdb called clonotypes with MiXCR, one entry per CDR3 protein. The table lists around 500,000 distinct CDR3 sequences, about 20% of them singletons, with 9% to 15% in the top ten. The material sequenced was PBMCs or a T cell subset sorted from them (not recorded which). These receptors originate from an adult woman who had mild COVID-19 (a few samples of this study predate the infection). Cell type and time point are not known.

This clonotype was detected many times. The chain employs TRBV2 and TRBJ2-1, with 12 bases aligning to TRBD1. The CDR3 length is 15 residues. Germline CDR1 SNHLY, CDR2 FYNNEI. V lost 7 bases and J lost 4; bases outside the gene matches: 5. The CDR3 bases are TGTGCCAGCAAAGGGGACAGGGGGCAATACAATGAGCAGTTCTTC. It is translated as CASKGDRGQYNEQFF.

This clonotype was observed a few times. V gene TRBV20-1 combines with J gene TRBJ1-5; TRBD1 matches at 7 bases. The CDR3 totals 15 residues. V shed 2 bases and J 2 bases; nucleotides not matched to a gene: 6. CDR1 is DFQATT, CDR2 SNEGSKA, per germline (reference sequence). The CDR3 nucleotides read TGCAGTGCTAGACCTGACAGGGATGGCAATCAGCCCCAGCATTTT. It is translated as CSARPDRDGNQPQHF.

The chain recombines TRBV18 with TRBJ2-1; 8 bases match TRBD2. Trimming at V came to 4 bases and at J to 6 bases, leaving 2 bases not matched to a gene. The CDR3 extends over 13 amino acids. Germline CDR1 and CDR2: KGHSH and LQKENI. The CDR3 bases are TGTGCCAGCTCACAAGCGGGAGTCAATGAGCAGTTCTTC. Protein sequence: CASSQAGVNEQFF.

The gene calls are TRBV29-1 and TRBJ2-1; 8 bases line up with TRBD2. Germline loops: CDR1 SQVTM, CDR2 ANQGSEA. V lost 7 bases, J lost 0 bases, and 8 bases stayed unmatched. This CDR3 is 15 amino acids long. The CDR3, as DNA: TGCAGCGCACCTAGCGGGTCCAGCTCCTACAATGAGCAGTTCTTC. Its protein product is CSAPSGSSSYNEQFF.

The gene calls are TRBV20-1 and TRBJ1-5; a possible D gene is TRBD1 (6 bases). Germline V gene sequence: CDR1 DFQATT, CDR2 SNEGSKA (reference sequence). V shed 0 bases and J shed 3 bases, with 9 bases lying between them. The CDR3 has 14 amino acids. DNA for the CDR3: TGCAGTGCTAGAGATGGACAGCTCAATCAGCCCCAGCATTTT. Amino acids: CSARDGQLNQPQHF.

V usage is TRBV29-1 and J usage is TRBJ1-2; a possible D gene is TRBD1 (5 bases). V shed 4 bases and J shed 11 bases, with 14 bases lying between them. CDR1 is SQVTM, CDR2 ANQGSEA, per germline. The CDR3 is made up of 11 amino acids. The CDR3 coding sequence is TGCAGCGTTGCAAGCACCCAGGGATACACCTTC. Translated: CSVASTQGYTF. Looking up the rest from reference TRBV29-1 and TRBJ1-2 gives the full variable domain: SAVISQKPSRDICQRGTSLTIQCQVDSQVTMMFWYRQQPGQSLTLIATANQGSEATYESGFVIDKFPISRPNLTFSTLTVSNMSPEDSSIYLCSVASTQGYTFGSGTRLTVV.

This clonotype was detected ten times or more. The genes are TRBV10-3 and TRBJ1-1; no definite D call. The CDR3 length is 13 residues. The germline V gene has CDR1 ENHRY and CDR2 SYGVKD. Trimming took 7 bases from V and 0 from J, leaving 9 bases between them. The CDR3 sequence is CAINSRMNTEAFF. CDR3 nucleotides: TGTGCCATCAATAGTCGAATGAACACTGAAGCTTTCTTT.

In this sample, this clonotype turned up many times. The V call is TRBV19, the J call TRBJ1-5; 7 nucleotides match TRBD1. With 8 bases clipped from V and 5 bases from J, the junction kept 6 bases outside the gene matches. The CDR3 contains 13 residues. Germline-derived CDR1 and CDR2 are LNHDA and SQIVND (reference sequence). The CDR3 coding sequence is TGTGCCAGTTCACAGGGGTTAGATCAGCCCCAGCATTTT. Translated: CASSQGLDQPQHF.

This sequence joins TRBV21-1 and TRBJ1-4. TRBV21-1 is given as a pseudogene. The CDR3 has 14 residues. In DNA, the CDR3 is TGTGCCAGCATCCCAGGAGGGGAGACTGAAAAACTGTTTTTT. This codes for CASIPGGETEKLFF.

This clonotype appeared a few times. The chain recombines TRBV9 with TRBJ1-2; D gene unclear. The germline V gene encodes CDR1 SGDLS and CDR2 YYNGEE. The CDR3 length is 12 residues. V was shortened by 0 bases and J by 6 bases, with 6 bases between the two germline ends. The CDR3 is CASSVEGHGYTF. CDR3 bases: TGTGCCAGCAGCGTAGAAGGTCATGGCTACACCTTC.

This chain joins TRBV15 and TRBJ1-2; the D gene is possibly TRBD1 (6 bases). This CDR3 has 15 amino acids. Trimming cost V 1 base and J 5 bases, with 14 bases left between them. The germline V gene encodes CDR1 LNHNV and CDR2 YYDKDF (reference sequence). This chain's CDR3 is CATSRGTVGIYGYTF. In nucleotides, the CDR3 is TGTGCCACCAGCAGAGGGACAGTGGGGATATATGGCTACACCTTC.

V is TRBV4-1 and J is TRBJ1-3; D is unclear. Germline V CDR1 and CDR2: MGHRA, YSYEKL. Trimming cost V 6 bases and J 0 bases, with 6 bases left between them. This CDR3 contains 13 residues. The CDR3 region has the DNA TGCGCCAGCAGACTTAGCTCTGGAAACACCATATATTTT. Its translation is CASRLSSGNTIYF.

This clonotype was found a few times. V gene TRBV20-1 combines with J gene TRBJ2-3; TRBD2 agrees at 8 bases. The CDR3 totals 12 residues. Germline V gene sequence: CDR1 DFQATT, CDR2 SNEGSKA (reference sequence). Germline trimming cut 7 bases from V and 0 bases from J; bases unmatched to any gene: 0. The CDR3 nucleotides are TGCAGTGGCGGGAGGAGCACAGATACGCAGTATTTT. Its protein is CSGGRSTDTQYF.

CDR3 in amino acids: CASSFGTWATGELFF. CDR3 nucleotide sequence: TGTGCCAGCAGTTTCGGGACTTGGGCGACCGGGGAGCTGTTTTTT. This sequence joins TRBV27 and TRBJ2-2; D is possibly TRBD2 (6 bases). The germline V gene has CDR1 MNHEY and CDR2 SMNVEV (reference sequence). The CDR3 contains 15 residues. The V end lost 3 bases, the J end lost 5 bases, and 13 bases lay between the germline ends.

The chain has TRBV20-1 and TRBJ1-1; D remains unclear. V lost 2 bases to trimming and J lost 8 bases, with 21 bases between them. CDR3 length equals 15 residues. Germline V lookup: CDR1 DFQATT, CDR2 SNEGSKA (reference sequence). CDR3 amino acids: CSARSSGEVRVEAFF. The CDR3 DNA is TGCAGTGCTAGAAGCTCTGGGGAGGTGCGGGTCGAAGCTTTCTTT.

V and J are TRBV7-9 and TRBJ1-1; D is ambiguous. This CDR3 is 13 amino acids long. V was clipped by 5 bases and J by 3 bases, with 10 bases between them. The V gene's germline CDR1 is SEHNR and CDR2 FQNEAQ (reference sequence). The CDR3 bases are TGTGCCAGCAGCACTACCGAGCACACTGAAGCTTTCTTT. It translates to CASSTTEHTEAFF.